These 32 T cell receptor beta chains share one sample of origin, sequenced in a study of shared T cell receptors in the human thymus. The repertoire was sequenced with immunoSEQ multiplex PCR; TCRdb's copy has only in-frame clones and lacks some. The table includes 640,000 or so clones, around 87% detected once. The same sample was also used in a study of human thymus T cells.

The sample was thymocytes. These receptors were obtained from a boy younger than two with a congenital heart defect.

For the CDR3, the DNA is TGTGCCAGCAGCACAAGGGACAGGTTTCCCTCTGGGGCCAACGTCCTGACTTTC. Amino acid sequence: CASSTRDRFPSGANVLTF. The J gene is TRBJ2-6, the V gene TRBV5-6; 8 nucleotides line up with TRBD1. Trimming removed 4 bases from V and 0 bases from J; junction bases left unmatched: 9. This CDR3 is built from 18 residues. The germline gives CDR1 SGHDT, CDR2 YYEEEE.

The gene calls are TRBV7-2 and TRBJ2-3; TRBD2 is a possible D gene (6 bases). The germline V gene encodes CDR1 SGHTA and CDR2 FQGNSA. V was pared by 8 bases and J by 2 bases, with 8 bases between. The CDR3 length is 12 residues. The CDR3 DNA follows: TGTGCCAGCGGGACTCTCACAGATACGCAGTATTTT. Amino acid sequence: CASGTLTDTQYF.

The chain carries TRBV4-3 and TRBJ2-6; perhaps TRBD2 as D (5 bases). The germline V gene has CDR1 LGHNA and CDR2 YSLEER. The ends were cut back, 0 bases at V and 0 bases at J, with 18 bases in the middle. The CDR3 length is 20 residues. The CDR3 loop is CASSQDWAGGWLSGANVLTF. CDR3 DNA sequence: TGCGCCAGCAGCCAAGATTGGGCAGGCGGGTGGCTCTCTGGGGCCAACGTCCTGACTTTC.

This chain joins TRBV11-2 and TRBJ2-1; 12 bases are a match to TRBD2. With 1 base clipped from V and 9 bases from J, the junction kept 16 bases outside the gene matches. The CDR3 is made up of 19 amino acids. Germline-derived CDR1 and CDR2 are SGHAT and FQNNGV. In DNA form, the CDR3 reads TGTGCCAGCAGCTTAGCGGGCTATGCTAGCGGGGGGGCCGAGGGTGAGCAGTTCTTC. This translates into CASSLAGYASGGAEGEQFF.

The rearrangement uses TRBV4-3 and TRBJ2-1; 7 nucleotides agree with TRBD2. J lost 0 bases, V lost 3 bases, and 8 bases had no gene match. CDR1 is LGHNA and CDR2 is YSLEER in the germline V gene. CDR3 length: 17 amino acids. CDR3 region: CASSQFLADFSYNEQFF. The CDR3, as DNA: TGCGCCAGCAGCCAGTTCCTAGCGGATTTCTCCTACAATGAGCAGTTCTTC.

The chain carries TRBV11-2 and TRBJ2-7, with 7 bases lining up with TRBD2. Unmatched junction bases numbered 7, after V lost 0 bases and J lost 5 bases. This CDR3 is built from 15 residues. The germline CDR1 and CDR2 sequences are SGHAT and FQNNGV. CDR3 in amino acids: CASSLDSWEGNEQYF. CDR3 coding DNA: TGTGCCAGCAGCTTAGACTCTTGGGAGGGCAACGAGCAGTACTTC. Filled out from reference TRBV11-2 and TRBJ2-7, the complete variable domain reads EAGVAQSPRYKIIEKRQSVAFWCNPISGHATLYWYQQILGQGPKLLIQFQNNGVVDDSQLPKDRFSAERLKGVDSTLKIQPAKLEDSAVYLCASSLDSWEGNEQYFGPGTRLTVT.

This chain connects TRBV30 to TRBJ1-4; the match to TRBD1 covers 8 bases. Germline assignment: CDR1 GTSNPN and CDR2 SVGIG (reference sequence). The V and J ends lost 4 bases and 8 bases, in that order; junction bases with no gene match: 9. The CDR3 extends over 14 amino acids. This CDR3 is CAWTLTGEGEKLFF. CDR3 sequence (DNA): TGTGCCTGGACTCTGACAGGGGAGGGGGAAAAACTGTTTTTT.

The J gene is TRBJ1-6, the V gene TRBV10-3; no reliable D call. The germline CDR1 and CDR2 sequences are ENHRY and SYGVKD. There are 14 residues in the CDR3. V was clipped by 3 bases and J by 13 bases, with 16 bases between them. The CDR3 region is CAISEGELTGPLHF. CDR3 DNA sequence: TGTGCCATCAGTGAAGGTGAACTTACGGGGCCCCTCCACTTT.

V is TRBV28 and J is TRBJ1-2, with a weak D call TRBD1 (6 bases). V was trimmed by 7 bases and J by 5 bases, leaving 20 bases between them. Germline loops: CDR1 MDHEN, CDR2 SYDVKM. CDR3 length equals 15 residues. The CDR3 reads CASTYTGDIPYGYTF. In DNA, the CDR3 is TGTGCCAGCACTTACACCGGGGACATCCCTTATGGCTACACCTTC.

This clone appeared a single time. The chain recombines TRBV28 with TRBJ1-2; 7 bases are a match to TRBD1. This CDR3 region has 16 residues. Germline CDR1 is MDHEN and CDR2 is SYDVKM. The V segment lost 6 bases and the J segment 3 bases; nucleotides outside the gene matches: 13. The CDR3 reads CASRPQGFISHYGYTF. CDR3 bases: TGTGCCAGCAGACCACAGGGGTTCATATCCCACTATGGCTACACCTTC.

The chain joins TRBV28 to TRBJ2-3, with 9 positions matching TRBD2. This CDR3 contains 17 residues. The V gene end was trimmed by 5 bases and the J gene end by 2 bases; junction bases not matched to a gene: 11. Germline V gives CDR1 MDHEN, CDR2 SYDVKM. CDR3 in amino acids: CASSRLLKREVTDTQYF. CDR3 sequence (DNA): TGTGCCAGCAGTAGACTCCTCAAGCGGGAGGTCACAGATACGCAGTATTTT.

V and J are TRBV4-3 and TRBJ2-1; D is unresolved. The CDR3 sequence is 17 residues long. Germline CDR1 is LGHNA and CDR2 is YSLEER. V was shortened by 1 base and J by 0 bases, with 13 bases between the two germline ends. DNA of the CDR3: TGCGCCAGCAGCCAAGTGGTTAGCTCGGCCTCCTACAATGAGCAGTTCTTC. This codes for CASSQVVSSASYNEQFF.

V gene TRBV2 combines with J gene TRBJ2-1; 9 bases fit TRBD1. Germline V lookup: CDR1 SNHLY, CDR2 FYNNEI. There are 17 residues in the CDR3. V lost 6 bases, J lost 3 bases, and 12 bases stayed unmatched. CDR3 sequence (DNA): TGTGCCAGCAGACGAATCCCGGGACAGGGCTACTACAATGAGCAGTTCTTC. It encodes CASRRIPGQGYYNEQFF.

This chain uses TRBV9 with TRBJ2-7, with a possible D match to TRBD1 (6 bases). The CDR3 totals 12 residues. Trimming removed 3 bases from V and 7 bases from J, with 11 bases in between. The germline CDR1 and CDR2 sequences are SGDLS and YYNGEE. The CDR3 loop is CASSAGAGEQYF. CDR3 sequence (DNA): TGTGCCAGCAGCGCAGGGGCAGGGGAGCAGTACTTC. The entire variable domain, with the rest obtained from reference TRBV9 and TRBJ2-7, is as follows: DSGVTQTPKHLITATGQRVTLRCSPRSGDLSVYWYQQSLDQGLQFLIQYYNGEERAKGNILERFSAQQFPDLHSELNLSSLELGDSALYFCASSAGAGEQYFGPGTRLTVT.

This clone was seen just once. The V call is TRBV19, the J call TRBJ1-2, with a possible D match to TRBD1 (6 bases). V shed 4 bases and J shed 3 bases, with 18 bases lying between them. Germline lookup yields CDR1 LNHDA and CDR2 SQIVND (reference sequence). The CDR3 contains 16 residues. The chain's CDR3 is CASSNRRMGGHYGYTF. Written as DNA, the CDR3 is TGTGCCAGTAGTAATCGTAGGATGGGGGGGCACTATGGCTACACCTTC.

The gene calls are TRBV30 and TRBJ2-7, with D tentatively TRBD1 (6 bases). This CDR3 comprises 14 residues. Germline CDR1 reads GTSNPN; CDR2 reads SVGIG (reference sequence). Trimming removed 6 bases from V and 1 base from J, with 16 bases in between. The chain's CDR3 is CACRGRGRSYEQYF. CDR3 DNA sequence: TGTGCCTGCAGGGGCCGGGGAAGATCCTACGAGCAGTACTTC.

V is TRBV7-2 and J is TRBJ1-1, with 8 bases that match TRBD1. V shed 5 bases, J shed 1 base, and the junction held 9 bases outside the gene matches. Germline V gene lookup returns CDR1 SGHTA and CDR2 FQGNSA. There are 16 residues in the CDR3. CDR3 residues: CASSQKVDRENTEAFF. The CDR3 DNA sequence: TGTGCCAGCAGCCAAAAAGTGGACAGGGAGAACACTGAAGCTTTCTTT.

The J gene is TRBJ1-5, the V gene TRBV6-1; 9 nucleotides agree with TRBD1. The CDR3 has 17 residues. The V segment lost 3 bases and the J segment 6 bases; nucleotides outside the gene matches: 12. CDR1 MNHNS and CDR2 SASEGT come from the germline V gene. The CDR3 coding sequence is TGTGCCAGCAGTGACCTCTGGAGGGGACAGGGATGTCAGCCCCAGCATTTT. It codes for CASSDLWRGQGCQPQHF.

The chain carries TRBV29-1 and TRBJ1-1, with a weak D call TRBD1 (6 bases). Looked up from germline, CDR1 is SQVTM and CDR2 is ANQGSEA. CDR3 length: 13 residues. V lost 6 bases, J lost 0 bases, and 11 bases lay in between. CDR3 amino acids: CSVKQGMNTEAFF. The CDR3 DNA sequence: TGCAGCGTAAAACAGGGAATGAACACTGAAGCTTTCTTT.

J is TRBJ2-1 and V is TRBV4-1; 9 bases fit TRBD1. The V gene end was trimmed by 0 bases and the J gene end by 1 base; junction bases not matched to a gene: 4. This CDR3 contains 17 residues. Germline V CDR1 and CDR2: MGHRA, YSYEKL. CDR3 sequence (DNA): TGCGCCAGCAGCCAAGATGGAGACAGGGGGTCCTACAATGAGCAGTTCTTC. Protein: CASSQDGDRGSYNEQFF.

This chain joins TRBV6-8 and TRBJ1-4; D remains unclear. Trimming shortened V by 8 bases and J by 8 bases, and 9 bases separated the two germline ends. Germline assignment: CDR1 MNHGY and CDR2 SAAAGT. This CDR3 spans 11 amino acids. CDR3 residues: CASGQREKLFF. In DNA, the CDR3 is TGTGCCAGCGGGCAAAGGGAAAAACTGTTTTTT.

CDR3 bases: TGTGCCAGCAGTGACTCGGCTGGGGACAGTCGCTCCTACAATGAGCAGTTCTTC. Protein sequence: CASSDSAGDSRSYNEQFF. This sequence joins TRBV6-4 and TRBJ2-1; TRBD1 aligns across 7 bases. V gave up 0 bases and J gave up 0 bases; unmatched junction bases: 8. From germline, CDR1 is MRHNA and CDR2 SNTAGT. The CDR3 totals 18 residues.

This chain links TRBV15 with TRBJ2-7, with D tentatively TRBD1 (6 bases). Trimming pared 3 bases from V and 1 base from J, leaving 19 bases between. The CDR3 sequence is 17 residues long. CDR1 LNHNV and CDR2 YYDKDF come from the germline V gene (reference sequence). CDR3 residues: CATSSLQGPRGSYEQYF. The CDR3 coding sequence is TGTGCCACCAGCAGCCTACAGGGTCCCCGGGGTTCCTACGAGCAGTACTTC.

The V gene is TRBV15, the J gene TRBJ1-5; no clear D. The CDR3 loop spans 16 amino acids. CDR1 LNHNV and CDR2 YYDKDF come from the germline V gene (reference sequence). V lost 5 bases and J 0 bases, leaving 14 bases between the germline ends. The chain's CDR3 is CATSSRFGHSNQPQHF. The CDR3, as DNA: TGTGCCACCAGCTCGCGTTTTGGTCATAGCAATCAGCCCCAGCATTTT.

The V and J genes are TRBV18 and TRBJ2-2; 11 bases fit TRBD1. Germline V CDR1 and CDR2: KGHSH, LQKENI. CDR3 length equals 17 residues. Trimming at V came to 3 bases and at J to 5 bases, leaving 8 bases not matched to a gene. CDR3 sequence: CASSPFTGTGGTGELFF. CDR3 nucleotide sequence: TGTGCCAGCTCACCGTTTACCGGGACAGGGGGTACCGGGGAGCTGTTTTTT.

A few counts support this clone. V gene TRBV4-3 combines with J gene TRBJ2-6; D gene ambiguous. The CDR3 has 13 residues. V was pared by 4 bases and J by 3 bases, with 4 bases between. CDR1 is LGHNA, CDR2 YSLEER, per germline. The CDR3 sequence is CASSLSGANVLTF. The DNA of the CDR3 is TGCGCCAGCAGCCTGAGTGGGGCCAACGTCCTGACTTTC.

The CDR3 sequence: CATSNHLGGARGYTF. In DNA form, the CDR3 reads TGTGCCACCAGCAATCATCTGGGGGGGGCTCGTGGCTACACCTTC. The chain links TRBV15 to TRBJ1-2; perhaps TRBD1 as D (6 bases). There are 15 residues in the CDR3. Between the trimmed V and J ends, which lost 4 bases and 7 bases, there was a span of 19 bases. Germline CDR1 and CDR2: LNHNV and YYDKDF (reference sequence). The full variable domain, in which reference TRBV15 and TRBJ1-2 provide the parts outside the CDR3, is DAMVIQNPRYQVTQFGKPVTLSCSQTLNHNVMYWYQQKSSQAPKLLFHYYDKDFNNEADTPDNFQSRRPNTSFCFLDIRSPGLGDTAMYLCATSNHLGGARGYTFGSGTRLTVV.

The genes are TRBV6-1 and TRBJ2-2, with 7 bases identical to TRBD2. The germline V gene has CDR1 MNHNS and CDR2 SASEGT. After removal of 2 bases from V and 6 bases from J, the junction contained 9 bases not matched to a gene. The CDR3 sequence is 16 residues long. CDR3 in DNA: TGTGCCAGCAGTGAACAGGGAGGGAAGTTGTCCGGGGAGCTGTTTTTT. Its protein product is CASSEQGGKLSGELFF.

This clone was observed a single time. The chain combines TRBV20-1 with TRBJ2-1, with 8 bases that match TRBD2. The CDR3 sequence is 9 residues long. Trimming at V came to 6 bases and at J to 12 bases, leaving 1 base not matched to a gene. Germline loops: CDR1 DFQATT, CDR2 SNEGSKA (reference sequence). The CDR3 here is CSATSGQFF. The CDR3 bases are TGCAGTGCCACTAGCGGGCAGTTCTTC.

The J gene is TRBJ2-1, the V gene TRBV9; 7 bases line up with TRBD1. The germline V gene encodes CDR1 SGDLS and CDR2 YYNGEE. J gave up 4 bases and V 1 base, and 5 bases lay outside the gene matches. This CDR3 is 15 amino acids long. Here the CDR3 DNA reads TGTGCCAGCAGCGTATCAGGGGGTATTTACAATGAGCAGTTCTTC. As protein: CASSVSGGIYNEQFF.

The chain carries TRBV6-5 and TRBJ1-5, with D hard to call. V lost 4 bases and J lost 3, with 10 bases in between. The germline V gene encodes CDR1 MNHEY and CDR2 SVGAGI. The CDR3 consists of 14 residues. The CDR3 region is CASSSGRPNQPQHF. As DNA, the CDR3 is TGTGCCAGCAGTTCCGGCAGGCCCAATCAGCCCCAGCATTTT.

This chain uses TRBV12-5 with TRBJ2-1; D uncertain. V was trimmed by 1 base and J by 4 bases, leaving 8 bases between them. This CDR3 spans 14 amino acids. The germline V gene has CDR1 LGHNT and CDR2 FRNRAP. Here the CDR3 DNA reads TGTGCTAGTGGTTTGGACTCAAATTACAATGAGCAGTTCTTC. Its translation is CASGLDSNYNEQFF.